A selection of T cell receptor beta chains follows, all from one sample in a study of blood T cell repertoires in COVID-19. The table came from immunoSEQ multiplex PCR; TCRdb's copy has only in-frame clones and leaves some out. Of some 49,000 clones in the sample, 80% to 95% were seen once. The sample consisted of peripheral blood. The receptors stem from a man between 45 and 60 years old with active COVID-19. Each CDR3 is given without its conserved first and last residue. The order of the fields is J gene, V gene, CDR3 protein.

TRBJ1-2	TRBV2	ASRVSGNYGYT
TRBJ2-5	TRBV29-1	SGGTSGRHQETQY
TRBJ2-2	TRBV7-2	ASSLTSGGYTGELF
TRBJ2-1	TRBV5-1	ASSFPGQYNEQF
TRBJ2-2	TRBV28	ASSSDRSYTGELF
TRBJ1-2	TRBV28	ASSSILRGGRYGYT
TRBJ2-1	TRBV10-3	AISGTSGGANNEQF
TRBJ2-2	TRBV18	ASSPRSKDPYRAASGQTGELF
TRBJ1-1	TRBV28	ASSVPGQHTEAF
TRBJ1-1	TRBV3-1/TRBV3-2	ASSRNDRANTEAF
TRBJ2-3	TRBV18	ASFRGQGKTDTQY
TRBJ2-1	TRBV2	ASSEWAQIFGEQF
TRBJ1-1	TRBV2	ANSVMNTEAF
TRBJ1-1	TRBV5-1	ASSLRGRDTEAF
TRBJ2-5	TRBV6-5	ASSYTGTGGAETQY
TRBJ2-7	TRBV7-2	ASSSTGGAYEQY
TRBJ1-5	TRBV19	ASSRTGTSEQPQH
TRBJ2-3	TRBV10-3	AIKSGGTDTQY
TRBJ1-4	TRBV12-3/TRBV12-4	ASKVGANEKLF
TRBJ2-2	TRBV7-2	ASSLLATGELF
TRBJ1-1	TRBV5-5	ASSSGQGPGGF
TRBJ2-2	TRBV11-2	ASSLAGGNTGELF